A single T cell receptor (beta chain) is shown here with its context. The data originate from a study of blood T cell repertoires in COVID-19. Method: immunoSEQ multiplex PCR; TCRdb's copy keeps in-frame clones and lacks some. The sample has 250,000 to 300,000 clones, 80% to 90% seen once. The J segment lost 4 bases and the V segment lost 1 base, leaving 0 bases of the junction unmatched. Germline V gene lookup returns CDR1 LGHDT and CDR2 YNNKEL (reference sequence). The CDR3 sequence is 13 residues long. This chain links TRBV3-1 (or the pseudogene TRBV3-2) with TRBJ2-5; 7 bases fit TRBD2. The source of this sequence is a man in his sixties with acute or convalescent COVID-19. Sequenced input: peripheral blood. The CDR3 DNA is TGTGCCAGCAGCCAAGCGGGGGGAGAGACCCAGTACTTC. Protein sequence: CASSQAGGETQYF.